One and the same sample provided the 20 T cell receptor beta chains below, sequenced in a study of vaccination and CD4 T cells after COVID-19. These receptors are not linked to any known antigen. Once obtained from cultured CD4+ T cells, the DNA was sequenced using the Oncomine TCR Beta short-read assay. TCRdb itself ran the PCR reads through MiXCR, one entry per CDR3 protein. The sample includes roughly 17,000 distinct CDR3 sequences, around 23% seen only once; the top ten take 7% to 8.5%. Treatment: roughly ten-day PBMC culture with coronavirus spike peptide pools or control peptides (ViraFEST assay). The sequenced material came from cultured CD4+ T cells from blood. The receptors were gathered from a human donor with COVID-19.

The V and J genes are TRBV11-2 and TRBJ1-5; perhaps TRBD1 as D (5 bases). The CDR3 sequence is 14 residues long. Trimming cost V 5 bases and J 2 bases, with 10 bases left between them. Germline CDR1 reads SGHAT; CDR2 reads FQNNGV. This CDR3 is CASSPVGGNQPQHF. The DNA of the CDR3 is TGTGCCAGCAGCCCAGTGGGGGGCAATCAGCCCCAGCATTTT.

This clonotype was observed a few times. The chain recombines TRBV2 with TRBJ2-7; D is ambiguous. The V gene lost 5 bases and the J gene lost 4 bases, with 6 bases spanning the gap. The CDR3 is made up of 11 amino acids. Germline V lookup: CDR1 SNHLY, CDR2 FYNNEI. CDR3 loop: CASSPSYEQYF. CDR3 DNA: TGTGCCAGCAGTCCCAGTTACGAGCAGTACTTC.

Only a few counts were recorded for this clonotype. The CDR3 nucleotides are TGTGCCACCAGGGGCTATGGCTCCTACAATGAGCAGTTCTTC. This translates into CATRGYGSYNEQFF. This chain links TRBV24-1 with TRBJ2-1, with D hard to call. Germline loops: CDR1 KGHDR, CDR2 SFDVKD. This CDR3 contains 14 residues. V was trimmed by 7 bases and J by 0 bases, leaving 9 bases between them.

Relative to its sample, this clonotype is medium-sized. The V call is TRBV6-1, the J call TRBJ1-5; perhaps TRBD1 as D (5 bases). Germline V gene lookup returns CDR1 MNHNS and CDR2 SASEGT. CDR3 length: 18 amino acids. The V and J ends lost 5 bases and 11 bases respectively, with 31 bases between them. This chain's CDR3 is CASSPPPASFTGDATQHF. CDR3 DNA: TGTGCCAGCAGTCCCCCCCCCGCATCCTTCACGGGGGACGCGACCCAGCATTTT.

This clonotype was seen more than once but under ten times. This rearrangement joins TRBV28 to TRBJ1-5, with D unclear. Germline V CDR1 and CDR2: MDHEN, SYDVKM. V lost 5 bases and J 4 bases, leaving 9 bases between the germline ends. The CDR3 consists of 13 residues. CDR3 region: CASSHALNQPQHF. The DNA of the CDR3 is TGTGCCAGCAGTCACGCGCTAAATCAGCCCCAGCATTTT.

The rearrangement joins TRBV19 to TRBJ1-4; D call uncertain. The V end lost 7 bases, the J end lost 5 bases, and 2 bases lay between the germline ends. The CDR3 is 10 residues long. Germline V CDR1 and CDR2: LNHDA, SQIVND (reference sequence). CDR3 protein: CASKNEKLFF. In nucleotides, the CDR3 is TGTGCCAGTAAAAATGAAAAACTGTTTTTT.

V and J are TRBV11-2 and TRBJ2-7; D unresolved. V lost 2 bases and J 2 bases, leaving 4 bases between the germline ends. This CDR3 has 12 amino acids. Germline V CDR1 and CDR2: SGHAT, FQNNGV. CDR3: CASSLRPYEQYF. The DNA for the CDR3 is TGTGCCAGCAGCTTACGACCCTACGAGCAGTACTTC. Combining the CDR3 with reference TRBV11-2 and TRBJ2-7 gives the whole variable domain EAGVAQSPRYKIIEKRQSVAFWCNPISGHATLYWYQQILGQGPKLLIQFQNNGVVDDSQLPKDRFSAERLKGVDSTLKIQPAKLEDSAVYLCASSLRPYEQYFGPGTRLTVT.

Relative to its sample, this clonotype is medium-sized (0.01 to 0.1%). The chain combines TRBV20-1 with TRBJ1-6; D perhaps matches TRBD1 (5 bases). The V end lost 0 bases, the J end lost 6 bases, and 15 bases lay between the germline ends. This CDR3 is built from 16 residues. Per germline, CDR1 DFQATT and CDR2 SNEGSKA (reference sequence). CDR3 DNA: TGCAGTGCTAGAGATCTTCAGGGAAGCGGTAATTCACCCCTCCACTTT. It encodes CSARDLQGSGNSPLHF.

Details on this clonotype: At one end the junction does not follow the germline gene, possibly because of a read error. The chain uses TRBV24-1 and TRBJ2-1, with a possible D match to TRBD2 (6 bases). There are 13 residues in the CDR3. Looked up from germline, CDR1 is KGHDR and CDR2 is SFDVKD. Here the CDR3 reads CVTSGSMDNEQFF. Written as DNA, the CDR3 is TGTGTCACCAGCGGGTCCATGGACAATGAGCAGTTCTTC.

J is TRBJ2-7 and V is TRBV6-4; tentatively, D is TRBD1 (5 bases). The CDR3 has 15 residues. In germline, CDR1 is MRHNA, CDR2 SNTAGT. Trimming left V 5 bases short and J 1 base short, with 15 bases between. CDR3 DNA: TGTGCCAGCAGTCTCCCGGCCAGGGTTTCCTACGAGCAGTACTTC. This translates into CASSLPARVSYEQYF.

This clonotype has only a few counts. The chain uses TRBV6-1 and TRBJ2-7; 9 nucleotides align to TRBD1. Germline assignment: CDR1 MNHNS and CDR2 SASEGT. The V and J ends lost 6 bases and 4 bases, in that order; junction bases with no gene match: 4. The CDR3 is 13 residues long. The CDR3, as DNA: TGTGCCAGCAGCACCGGGACAGGGTACGAGCAGTACTTC. Encoded protein: CASSTGTGYEQYF.

This clonotype qualifies as medium-sized. The CDR3 loop reads CASSVGTGGPQPQHF. The CDR3 DNA is TGCGCCAGCAGTGTAGGGACAGGGGGCCCTCAGCCCCAGCATTTT. The chain employs TRBV10-1 and TRBJ1-5, with TRBD1 identical over 12 bases. This CDR3 is built from 15 residues. Trimming took 4 bases from V and 6 from J; bases not matched to a gene: 4. Germline CDR1 reads WNHNN; CDR2 reads SYGVQD (reference sequence).

By share of the sample, this clonotype is medium-sized. The chain has TRBV20-1 and TRBJ1-5; D is undetermined. There are 14 residues in the CDR3. V shed 6 bases and J shed 2 bases, with 14 bases lying between them. CDR1 is DFQATT, CDR2 SNEGSKA, per germline (reference sequence). CDR3 DNA: TGCAGTGCCCGGAGTGGGAATGGCAATCAGCCCCAGCATTTT. Translation gives CSARSGNGNQPQHF.

This clonotype has only one observation. V usage is TRBV16 and J usage is TRBJ2-5; D could derive from TRBD1 or TRBD2 (5 bases each). The germline gives CDR1 KGHSY, CDR2 FQNENV. The CDR3 spans 17 residues. Between the trimmed V and J ends, which lost 4 bases and 1 base, there was a span of 19 bases. In DNA form, the CDR3 reads TGTGCCAGCAGCCGAAATGCCTTGGCAGGGAGCCAAGAGACCCAGTACTTC. Translated, it gives CASSRNALAGSQETQYF.

As concerns this clonotype: Mismatch with germline at one junction end may stem from a read error. The rearrangement joins TRBV6-1 to TRBJ1-2; 8 bases fit TRBD1. The germline gives CDR1 MNHNS, CDR2 SASEGT. There are 16 residues in the CDR3. CDR3 in DNA: TGTACCAGCAGTGAGGGACAGGTTTTGCCTCTCTATGGCTACACCTTC. As protein: CTSSEGQVLPLYGYTF.

This clonotype was found a few times. The chain recombines TRBV7-2 with TRBJ2-3, with D perhaps being TRBD1 or TRBD2 (5 bases each). Germline V gene sequence: CDR1 SGHTA, CDR2 FQGNSA. The germline V and J ends were trimmed by 2 bases and 0 bases, with 9 bases remaining between them. This CDR3 spans 15 amino acids. CDR3 coding DNA: TGTGCCAGCAGCTTAAGGGACGGAAGCACAGATACGCAGTATTTT. Its translation is CASSLRDGSTDTQYF.

The J gene is TRBJ2-1, the V gene TRBV11-2; TRBD2 aligns across 9 bases. The germline V gene has CDR1 SGHAT and CDR2 FQNNGV. V was clipped by 5 bases and J by 7 bases; unmatched bases: 6. The CDR3 sequence is 14 residues long. CDR3 nucleotide sequence: TGTGCCAGCAGCGAGGCGGGGGGGCTTAATGAGCAGTTCTTC. Encoded protein: CASSEAGGLNEQFF.

This clonotype ranks as medium-sized (0.01 to 0.1%). The chain joins TRBV20-1 to TRBJ1-2; D remains unclear. The CDR3 covers 14 residues. The V gene's germline CDR1 is DFQATT and CDR2 SNEGSKA (reference sequence). CDR3 amino acids: CSAKLTGTSYGYTF. In DNA form, the CDR3 reads TGCAGCGCCAAACTCACGGGAACCTCCTATGGCTACACCTTC.

The chain has TRBV7-9 and TRBJ2-3, with D maybe TRBD2 (7 bases). The CDR3 loop spans 14 amino acids. Germline V gene sequence: CDR1 SEHNR, CDR2 FQNEAQ (reference sequence). The V end lost 5 bases, the J end lost 2 bases, and 11 bases lay between the germline ends. The CDR3, as DNA: TGTGCCAGCAGCAGGGGGGGAGACACAGATACGCAGTATTTT. Protein product: CASSRGGDTDTQYF.

The chain has TRBV20-1 and TRBJ2-7; no reliable D call. V was pared by 6 bases and J by 1 base, with 10 bases between. The CDR3 has 12 amino acids. Germline lookup yields CDR1 DFQATT and CDR2 SNEGSKA (reference sequence). This CDR3 reads CSAPHESYEQYF. For the CDR3, the DNA is TGCAGTGCGCCACATGAGTCCTACGAGCAGTACTTC.